This T cell receptor (beta chain) was observed in a study of T-cell reconstitution after alpha-beta-depleted transplantation in children. Preparation of the TCRbeta library used unique molecular identifiers. Each CDR3 protein gets one entry after TCRdb re-called the PCR reads with MiXCR. This table has 250,000 to 300,000 distinct CDR3 sequences, around 10% appearing once. Turning to this clonotype: A junction boundary mismatches the germline segment, possibly from a read error.

The CDR3 runs to 15 residues. Germline V gives CDR1 MGHDK, CDR2 SYGVNS. The V call is TRBV25-1, the J call TRBJ2-1; perhaps TRBD2 as D (6 bases). Sequencing used PBMCs, obtained before TCRalphabeta/CD19-depleted stem cell transplant. The clonotype originates from a boy less than two years old with acute myeloid leukemia, due to receive a stem cell transplant. CDR3 in amino acids: CASSDRTNVGNEQLF. CDR3 sequence (DNA): TGTGCCAGCAGTGATAGGACTAATGTCGGCAATGAGCAGCTCTTC.